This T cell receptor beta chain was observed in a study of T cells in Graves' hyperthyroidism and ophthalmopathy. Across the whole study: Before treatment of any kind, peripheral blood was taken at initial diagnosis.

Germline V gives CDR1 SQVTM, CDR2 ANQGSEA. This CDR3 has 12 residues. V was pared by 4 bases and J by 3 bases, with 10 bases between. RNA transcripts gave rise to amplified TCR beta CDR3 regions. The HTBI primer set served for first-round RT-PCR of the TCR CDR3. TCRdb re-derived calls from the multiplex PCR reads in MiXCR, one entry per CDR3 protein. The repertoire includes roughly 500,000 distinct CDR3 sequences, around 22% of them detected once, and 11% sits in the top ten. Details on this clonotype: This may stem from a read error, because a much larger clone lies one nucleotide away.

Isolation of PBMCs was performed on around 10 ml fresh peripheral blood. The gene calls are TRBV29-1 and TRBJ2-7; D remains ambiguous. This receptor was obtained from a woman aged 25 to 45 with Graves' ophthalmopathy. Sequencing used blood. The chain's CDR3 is CSVAGRFYEQYF. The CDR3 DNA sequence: TGCAGCGTTGCAGGCAGATTCTACGAGCAGTACTTC.